Sequencing of this T cell receptor beta chain was carried out in a study of cytomegalovirus exposure and HLA in healthy donors. The PCR was carried out with 60 Vbeta primers and 13 Jbeta primers. TCRdb's table, derived via immunoSEQ multiplex PCR, lists solely in-frame clones and lacks some. The sample has some 140,000 clones; 65% to 80% are singletons. Germline values: CDR1 SGHVS, CDR2 FQNEAQ. The CDR3 runs to 13 residues. V dropped 0 bases and J dropped 5 bases, with 7 bases sitting between them. The sequenced sample consisted of PBMCs. The rearrangement links TRBV7-8 to TRBJ2-5, with no clear D. This receptor was identified in a woman in her thirties or forties in good health and CMV-seronegative. CDR3 DNA sequence: TGTGCCAGCAGCTTAGCGTCTGCGGAGACCCAGTACTTC. This codes for CASSLASAETQYF. Complete variable domain (other parts from reference TRBV7-8 and TRBJ2-5): GAGVSQSPRYKVAKRGQDVALRCDPISGHVSLFWYQQALGQGPEFLTYFQNEAQLDKSGLPSDRFFAERPEGSVSTLKIQRTQQEDSAVYLCASSLASAETQYFGPGTRLLVL.